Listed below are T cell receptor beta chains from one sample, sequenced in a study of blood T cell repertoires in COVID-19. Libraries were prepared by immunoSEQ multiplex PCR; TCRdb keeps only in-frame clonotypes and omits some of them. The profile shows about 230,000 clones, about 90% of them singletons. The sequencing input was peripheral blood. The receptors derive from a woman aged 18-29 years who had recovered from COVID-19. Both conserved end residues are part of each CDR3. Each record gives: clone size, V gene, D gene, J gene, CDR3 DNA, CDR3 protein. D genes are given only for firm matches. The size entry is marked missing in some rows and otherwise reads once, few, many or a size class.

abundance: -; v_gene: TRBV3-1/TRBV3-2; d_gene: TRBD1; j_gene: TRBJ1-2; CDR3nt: TGTGCCAGCAGCCACGGGACAGGGGTATTTCGCGGCTACACCTTC; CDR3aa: CASSHGTGVFRGYTF
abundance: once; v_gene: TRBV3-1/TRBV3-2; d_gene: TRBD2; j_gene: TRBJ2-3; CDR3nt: TGTGCCAGCAGCCAAGATGACCCCTGGGCGGGAGTAGGGACAGATACGCAGTATTTT; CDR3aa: CASSQDDPWAGVGTDTQYF
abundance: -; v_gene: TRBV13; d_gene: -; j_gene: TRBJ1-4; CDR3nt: TGTGCCAGCAGAGGGGTGGGAAGTTCTAATGAAAAACTGTTTTTT; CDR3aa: CASRGVGSSNEKLFF
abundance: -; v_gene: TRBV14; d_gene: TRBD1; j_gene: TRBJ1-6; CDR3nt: TGTGCCAGCAGCCGTTGGGAGAGACAGGGGGCCTTCTATAATTCACCCCTCCACTTT; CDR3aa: CASSRWERQGAFYNSPLHF
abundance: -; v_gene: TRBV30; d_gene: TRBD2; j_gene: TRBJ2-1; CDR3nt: TGTGCCTGGGGACTAGCTTCGAATGAGCAGTTCTTC; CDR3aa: CAWGLASNEQFF
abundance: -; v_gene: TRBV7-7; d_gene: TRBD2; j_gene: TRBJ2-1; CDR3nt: TGTGCCAGCAGCTCGGTTATCGGGACTACCTACAATGAGCAGTTCTTC; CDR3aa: CASSSVIGTTYNEQFF
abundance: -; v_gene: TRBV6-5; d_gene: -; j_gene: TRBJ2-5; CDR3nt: TGTGCCAGCGAGGGTTTCCGAGGTCTCCAAGAGACCCAGTACTTC; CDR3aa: CASEGFRGLQETQYF
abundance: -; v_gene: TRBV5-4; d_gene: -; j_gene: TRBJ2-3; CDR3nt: TGTGCCAGCAGCTTCGACGCGGGCGTGGATACGCAGTATTTT; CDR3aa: CASSFDAGVDTQYF
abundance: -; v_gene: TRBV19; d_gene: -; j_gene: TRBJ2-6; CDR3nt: TGTGCCAGTAGTGCCCTCCCAGGGTTATCCGGGGCCAACGTCCTGACTTTC; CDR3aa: CASSALPGLSGANVLTF
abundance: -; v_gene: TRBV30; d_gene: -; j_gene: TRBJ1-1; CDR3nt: TGTGCCTGGGGGAGGGTGGGGACTGAAGCTTTCTTT; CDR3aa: CAWGRVGTEAFF
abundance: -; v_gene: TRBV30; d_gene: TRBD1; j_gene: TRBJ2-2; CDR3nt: TGTGCCTGGAGTGTAGGACAGGGGTCCGGGGAGCTGTTTTTT; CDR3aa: CAWSVGQGSGELFF
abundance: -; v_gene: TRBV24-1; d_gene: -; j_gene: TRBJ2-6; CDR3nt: TGTGCCACCAGTGCCCCAGGGATCTCTGGGGCCAACGTCCTGACTTTC; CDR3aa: CATSAPGISGANVLTF
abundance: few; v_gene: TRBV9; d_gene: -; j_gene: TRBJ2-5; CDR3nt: TGTGCCAGCAGCGCCTTACAGGGTTGGGGAGAGACCCAGTACTTC; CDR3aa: CASSALQGWGETQYF
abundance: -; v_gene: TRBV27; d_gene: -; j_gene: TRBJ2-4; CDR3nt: TGTGCCAGCAGTTTATGGGCAGGAAGAGCCAGGAACTTC; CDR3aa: CASSLWAGRARNF
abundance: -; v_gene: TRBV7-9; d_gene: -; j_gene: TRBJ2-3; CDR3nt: TGTGCCATTGAGACTGATCGCGGCACAGATACGCAGTATTTT; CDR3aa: CAIETDRGTDTQYF
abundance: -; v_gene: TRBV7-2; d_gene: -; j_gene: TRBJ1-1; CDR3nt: TGTGCCAGCAGCTTAGTGGCAGGGGTTCAGACTGAAGCTTTCTTT; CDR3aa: CASSLVAGVQTEAFF
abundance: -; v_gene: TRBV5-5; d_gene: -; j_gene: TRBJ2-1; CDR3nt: TGTGCCCGAGGGGGTAGGGGCAGGAATGAGCAGTTCTTC; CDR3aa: CARGGRGRNEQFF
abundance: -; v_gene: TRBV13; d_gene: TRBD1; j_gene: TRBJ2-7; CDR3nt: TGTGCCAGCAGCTTAGCTTCCGGGACAGGCCCTACCGAGCAGTACTTC; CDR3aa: CASSLASGTGPTEQYF
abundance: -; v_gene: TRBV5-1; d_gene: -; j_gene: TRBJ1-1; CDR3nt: TGCGCCAGCAGCTTGGTAGGATCCCAGGGGACTGAAGCTTTCTTT; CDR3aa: CASSLVGSQGTEAFF
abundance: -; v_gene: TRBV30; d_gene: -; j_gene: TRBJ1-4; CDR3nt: TGTGCCTGGAGTGTTGGACAGTCAACTAATGAAAAACTGTTTTTT; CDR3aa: CAWSVGQSTNEKLFF
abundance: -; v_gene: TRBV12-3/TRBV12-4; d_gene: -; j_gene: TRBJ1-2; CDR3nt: TGTGCCAGCAGTCTTTTACCGGGGGATGGCTACACCTTC; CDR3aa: CASSLLPGDGYTF
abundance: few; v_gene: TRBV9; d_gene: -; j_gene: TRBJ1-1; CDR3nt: TGTGCCAGCAGCCCGGGGACACATTTTGGTGAAGCTTTCTTT; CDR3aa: CASSPGTHFGEAFF
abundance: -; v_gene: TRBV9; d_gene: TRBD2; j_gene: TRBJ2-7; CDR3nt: TGTGCCAGCAGCCCCCAAGCGGGGACCATATACGAGCAGTACTTC; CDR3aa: CASSPQAGTIYEQYF
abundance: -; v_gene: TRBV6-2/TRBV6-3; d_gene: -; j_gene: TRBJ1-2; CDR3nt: TGTGCCAGCAGTACGGGGGAGCTTTATGGCTACACCTTC; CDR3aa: CASSTGELYGYTF
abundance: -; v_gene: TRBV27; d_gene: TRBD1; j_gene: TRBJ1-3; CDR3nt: TGTGCCAGCAGGGGGACAGCGGCAAACACCATATATTTT; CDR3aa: CASRGTAANTIYF
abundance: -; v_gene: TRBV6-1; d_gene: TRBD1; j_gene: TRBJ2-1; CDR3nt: TGTGCCAGCAGTGAAGAATGGACAGGGGTAAATGAGCAGTTCTTC; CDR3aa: CASSEEWTGVNEQFF
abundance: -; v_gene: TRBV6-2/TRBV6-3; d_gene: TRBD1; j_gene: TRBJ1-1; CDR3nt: TGTGCCAGCAGTTACCCAGGGACAGGGGTGGAAACTGAAGCTTTCTTT; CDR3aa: CASSYPGTGVETEAFF
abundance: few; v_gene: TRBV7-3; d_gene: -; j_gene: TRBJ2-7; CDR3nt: TGTGCCAGCAGCCCTGGAGAGGACGAGCAGTACTTC; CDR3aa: CASSPGEDEQYF
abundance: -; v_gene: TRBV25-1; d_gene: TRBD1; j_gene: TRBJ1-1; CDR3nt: TGTGCCAGCAGTGAACCGACAGGGACTGAAGCTTTCTTT; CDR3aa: CASSEPTGTEAFF
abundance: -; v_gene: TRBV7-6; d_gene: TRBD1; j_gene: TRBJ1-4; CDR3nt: TGTGCCAGCAGCTACACAGGGGGGGATGAAAAACTGTTTTTT; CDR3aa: CASSYTGGDEKLFF
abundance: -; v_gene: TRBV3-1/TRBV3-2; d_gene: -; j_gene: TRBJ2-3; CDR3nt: TGTGCCAGCAGCCAAGACCCGGCCACAGTCACAGATACGCAGTATTTT; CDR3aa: CASSQDPATVTDTQYF
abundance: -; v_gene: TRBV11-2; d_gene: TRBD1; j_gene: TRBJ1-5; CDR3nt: TGTGCCAGCAGCCGTACAGGGGGCGGACAGCCCCAGCATTTT; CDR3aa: CASSRTGGGQPQHF